The rows below give T cell receptor beta chains drawn from one sample of a study of T cells in Graves' hyperthyroidism and ophthalmopathy. TCRdb used MiXCR to reprocess the multiplex PCR reads, holding one entry per CDR3 protein. The table lists around 700,000 distinct CDR3 sequences, 30% to 40% of them singletons, with around 31% in the top ten. Material: blood. All receptors come from a woman in her thirties or forties with Graves' hyperthyroidism. Both conserved end residues are part of each CDR3. Each record gives: D gene, clone size, V gene, J gene, CDR3 protein, CDR3 DNA. D genes are given only for firm matches. Part of the rows lack a size; the others show once, few, many or a class for expanded clones.

D gene: .; clone size: .; V gene: TRBV29-1; J gene: TRBJ1-1; CDR3 protein: CSVEGGKWGGDTEASF; CDR3 DNA: TGCAGCGTTGAAGGGGGTAAATGGGGCGGGGACACTGAAGCTTCCTTT
D gene: .; clone size: .; V gene: TRBV6-5; J gene: TRBJ1-2; CDR3 protein: CASSSGGSPNYGYTF; CDR3 DNA: TGTGCCAGCAGTTCGGGAGGGTCACCTAACTATGGCTACACCTTC
D gene: .; clone size: .; V gene: TRBV7-2; J gene: TRBJ2-3; CDR3 protein: CASSPPGWTDTQYF; CDR3 DNA: TGTGCCAGCAGCCCGCCCGGTTGGACAGATACGCAGTATTTT
D gene: .; clone size: .; V gene: TRBV12-3/TRBV12-4; J gene: TRBJ1-2; CDR3 protein: CASSHTDRNLYGYTF; CDR3 DNA: TGTGCCAGCAGCCACACTGACAGGAACCTCTATGGCTACACCTTC
D gene: .; clone size: few; V gene: TRBV12-5; J gene: TRBJ2-2; CDR3 protein: CASGLAQGGPTGELFF; CDR3 DNA: TGTGCTAGTGGTTTGGCCCAGGGGGGACCCACCGGGGAGCTGTTTTTT
D gene: .; clone size: .; V gene: TRBV6-6; J gene: TRBJ1-6; CDR3 protein: CASGNPPLHF; CDR3 DNA: TGTGCCAGCGGAAATCCACCCCTCCACTTT
D gene: .; clone size: .; V gene: TRBV10-3; J gene: TRBJ1-5; CDR3 protein: CASTRGIDQPQHF; CDR3 DNA: TGTGCCAGCACCCGGGGTATCGATCAGCCCCAGCATTTT
D gene: .; clone size: .; V gene: TRBV29-1; J gene: TRBJ2-6; CDR3 protein: CSAAGANVLTF; CDR3 DNA: TGCAGCGCCGCTGGGGCCAACGTCCTGACTTTC
D gene: .; clone size: .; V gene: TRBV10-1; J gene: TRBJ1-2; CDR3 protein: CASSEASGSYGYTF; CDR3 DNA: TGCGCCAGCAGTGAGGCTAGCGGGAGCTATGGCTACACCTTC
D gene: .; clone size: .; V gene: TRBV12-3/TRBV12-4; J gene: TRBJ1-5; CDR3 protein: CASSSSNSNRPQHF; CDR3 DNA: TGTGCCAGCAGTTCTAGCAATAGCAATCGGCCCCAGCATTTT